This T cell receptor (beta chain) originates from a study of blood T cell repertoires in COVID-19. About the research overall: Samples representing acute and convalescent COVID-19 were sourced from the United States, Italy and Spain. T cells, B-cell-depleted T cells, or PBMCs provided the cDNA or gDNA that served as material.

The CDR3 totals 14 residues. V lost 0 bases to trimming and J lost 3 bases, with 8 bases between them. Germline values: CDR1 MNHNS, CDR2 SASEGT. As regards this clone: The sample contains more than one DNA sequence encoding this CDR3.

In the original analysis: Amplification of reference gene primers provided the estimated nucleated cell counts. Clones were read by immunoSEQ multiplex PCR, and TCRdb kept only the in-frame ones, dropping some. V, J and clone size reflect that table, while D and trimming were determined from the DNA. The sample carries roughly 200,000 clones, 65% to 85% recorded once. The sample taken for sequencing was peripheral blood. The receptor was isolated from an elderly woman with acute or convalescent COVID-19. The J gene is TRBJ1-1, the V gene TRBV6-1, with TRBD1 as a possible D gene (6 bases). Here the CDR3 reads CASSEAGGDTEAFF. The CDR3 DNA follows: TGTGCCAGCAGTGAAGCAGGGGGTGACACTGAAGCTTTCTTT.